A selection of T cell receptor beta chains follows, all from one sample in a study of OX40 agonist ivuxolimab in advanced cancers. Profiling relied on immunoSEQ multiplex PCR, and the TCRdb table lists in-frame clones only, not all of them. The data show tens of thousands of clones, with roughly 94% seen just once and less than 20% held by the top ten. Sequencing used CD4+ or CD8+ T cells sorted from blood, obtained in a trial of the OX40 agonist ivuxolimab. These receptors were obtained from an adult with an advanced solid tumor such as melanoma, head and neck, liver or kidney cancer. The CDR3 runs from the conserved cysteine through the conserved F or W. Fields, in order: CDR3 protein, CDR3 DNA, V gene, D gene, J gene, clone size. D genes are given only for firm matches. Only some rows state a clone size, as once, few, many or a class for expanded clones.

CDR3aa: CASSSPGPSGYEQYF
CDR3nt: TGTGCCAGCAGCTCACCCGGGCCCTCCGGCTACGAGCAGTACTTC
v_gene: TRBV7-2
d_gene: .
j_gene: TRBJ2-7
abundance: .

CDR3aa: CASSSPPRPGTGTYEQYF
CDR3nt: TGTGCCAGCAGCTCCCCGCCTAGACCCGGGACAGGGACCTACGAGCAGTACTTC
v_gene: TRBV7-3
d_gene: TRBD1
j_gene: TRBJ2-7
abundance: .

CDR3aa: CASSSSTSSSYEQYF
CDR3nt: TGTGCCAGCAGCTCCAGCACTAGTTCCTCCTACGAGCAGTACTTC
v_gene: TRBV7-9
d_gene: .
j_gene: TRBJ2-7
abundance: .

CDR3aa: CAISESLTTETYEQYF
CDR3nt: TGTGCCATCAGTGAGTCCTTGACGACAGAGACCTACGAGCAGTACTTC
v_gene: TRBV10-3
d_gene: .
j_gene: TRBJ2-7
abundance: once

CDR3aa: CSVTGLAYNEQFF
CDR3nt: TGCAGCGTGACGGGACTAGCCTACAATGAGCAGTTCTTC
v_gene: TRBV29-1
d_gene: TRBD2
j_gene: TRBJ2-1
abundance: .

CDR3aa: CASSLGSAEAFF
CDR3nt: TGTGCCAGCAGCTTGGGGAGTGCTGAAGCTTTCTTT
v_gene: TRBV5-6
d_gene: .
j_gene: TRBJ1-1
abundance: .

CDR3aa: CASSEGNEQYF
CDR3nt: TGTGCCAGCAGTGAGGGGAACGAGCAGTACTTC
v_gene: TRBV6-4
d_gene: .
j_gene: TRBJ2-7
abundance: .

CDR3aa: CASSLGLYTEAFF
CDR3nt: TGTGCCAGCAGTTTGGGGCTTTACACTGAAGCTTTCTTT
v_gene: TRBV6-5
d_gene: .
j_gene: TRBJ1-1
abundance: .

CDR3aa: CASSQNPVNGEFYGYTF
CDR3nt: TGTGCCAGCAGCCAAAATCCAGTTAACGGGGAGTTTTATGGCTACACCTTC
v_gene: TRBV16
d_gene: .
j_gene: TRBJ1-2
abundance: .

CDR3aa: CASTPWAGETDTQYF
CDR3nt: TGTGCCAGCACCCCGTGGGCAGGGGAGACAGATACGCAGTATTTT
v_gene: TRBV7-6
d_gene: .
j_gene: TRBJ2-3
abundance: .

CDR3aa: CASAQTGLAGGRTGELFF
CDR3nt: TGCGCCAGCGCCCAGACGGGGCTAGCGGGAGGTAGGACCGGGGAGCTGTTTTTT
v_gene: TRBV4-1
d_gene: TRBD2
j_gene: TRBJ2-2
abundance: .

CDR3aa: CASSEGRGGPYEQYF
CDR3nt: TGTGCCAGCAGTGAAGGGCGGGGGGGACCCTACGAGCAGTACTTC
v_gene: TRBV2
d_gene: TRBD2
j_gene: TRBJ2-7
abundance: .

CDR3aa: CASSLLSGANVLTF
CDR3nt: TGTGCCAGCAGTCTCTTATCTGGGGCCAACGTCCTGACTTTC
v_gene: TRBV9
d_gene: .
j_gene: TRBJ2-6
abundance: .

CDR3aa: CASSPMTGLAGTDTQYF
CDR3nt: TGTGCCAGCAGCCCCATGACGGGACTAGCGGGCACAGATACGCAGTATTTT
v_gene: TRBV9
d_gene: TRBD2
j_gene: TRBJ2-3
abundance: .

CDR3aa: CASSQDIGSQETQYF
CDR3nt: TGCGCCAGCAGCCAAGATATTGGGTCGCAAGAGACCCAGTACTTC
v_gene: TRBV4-3
d_gene: .
j_gene: TRBJ2-5
abundance: .

CDR3aa: CASSLSGTAYYEQYF
CDR3nt: TGTGCCAGCAGTTTATCCGGGACAGCGTACTACGAGCAGTACTTC
v_gene: TRBV27
d_gene: TRBD1
j_gene: TRBJ2-7
abundance: .

CDR3aa: CASSLEGGGAYEQYF
CDR3nt: TGTGCCAGCAGCTTAGAGGGCGGGGGCGCCTACGAGCAGTACTTC
v_gene: TRBV7-3
d_gene: .
j_gene: TRBJ2-7
abundance: .

CDR3aa: CASGLGTSGTDTQYF
CDR3nt: TGTGCTAGTGGTTTAGGGACTAGCGGCACAGATACGCAGTATTTT
v_gene: TRBV12-5
d_gene: TRBD2
j_gene: TRBJ2-3
abundance: .

CDR3aa: CASSLVVRGDYGYTF
CDR3nt: TGTGCCAGCAGTTTGGTCGTCAGGGGTGACTATGGCTACACCTTC
v_gene: TRBV28
d_gene: .
j_gene: TRBJ1-2
abundance: .

CDR3aa: CASSLPPGASSYNEQFF
CDR3nt: TGTGCCAGCAGCTTACCACCGGGGGCCAGCTCCTACAATGAGCAGTTCTTC
v_gene: TRBV7-8
d_gene: .
j_gene: TRBJ2-1
abundance: .

CDR3aa: CASSFVRASNYGYTF
CDR3nt: TGTGCCAGCAGCTTCGTCAGGGCCTCTAACTATGGCTACACCTTC
v_gene: TRBV5-6
d_gene: .
j_gene: TRBJ1-2
abundance: .

CDR3aa: CASSLSKGQETQYF
CDR3nt: TGTGCCAGCAGCTTGTCCAAGGGACAAGAGACCCAGTACTTC
v_gene: TRBV5-5
d_gene: .
j_gene: TRBJ2-5
abundance: .

CDR3aa: CASSPWLASGRADEQYF
CDR3nt: TGCGCCAGCAGCCCCTGGTTGGCTAGCGGGAGGGCGGATGAGCAGTACTTC
v_gene: TRBV4-3
d_gene: TRBD2
j_gene: TRBJ2-7
abundance: .

CDR3aa: CASSQARVGRAYGYTF
CDR3nt: TGTGCCAGCAGCCAGGCCCGGGTGGGGCGGGCATATGGCTACACCTTC
v_gene: TRBV14
d_gene: .
j_gene: TRBJ1-2
abundance: once

CDR3aa: CASSLGGLSYEQYF
CDR3nt: TGTGCCAGCAGCTTGGGGGGTCTCTCCTACGAGCAGTACTTC
v_gene: TRBV5-6
d_gene: .
j_gene: TRBJ2-7
abundance: .

CDR3aa: CASSQIARTEAFF
CDR3nt: TGTGCCAGCAGCCAAATAGCCCGCACTGAAGCTTTCTTT
v_gene: TRBV5-8
d_gene: .
j_gene: TRBJ1-1
abundance: .

CDR3aa: CASSLTPGLASEQFF
CDR3nt: TGTGCCAGCAGTTTAACCCCCGGACTAGCTAGTGAGCAGTTCTTC
v_gene: TRBV27
d_gene: TRBD2
j_gene: TRBJ2-1
abundance: .

CDR3aa: CASSLKLDSALLDDTQYF
CDR3nt: TGTGCCAGCAGTTTAAAGCTCGATAGCGCCCTGCTTGATGATACGCAGTATTTT
v_gene: TRBV28
d_gene: .
j_gene: TRBJ2-3
abundance: .

CDR3aa: CASSEWETVTGELFF
CDR3nt: TGTGCCAGCAGCGAGTGGGAGACGGTTACCGGGGAGCTGTTTTTT
v_gene: TRBV9
d_gene: .
j_gene: TRBJ2-2
abundance: .

CDR3aa: CSVEVPPSKYF
CDR3nt: TGCAGCGTTGAAGTCCCACCGTCTAAATACTTC
v_gene: TRBV29-1
d_gene: .
j_gene: TRBJ2-5
abundance: .

CDR3aa: CARRPNRESGGYTF
CDR3nt: TGTGCCAGACGACCAAACAGGGAGTCTGGTGGCTACACCTTC
v_gene: TRBV2
d_gene: .
j_gene: TRBJ1-2
abundance: .

CDR3aa: CASSARTSRILNEQFF
CDR3nt: TGTGCCAGCAGCGCAAGGACTAGCCGGATATTGAATGAGCAGTTCTTC
v_gene: TRBV9
d_gene: TRBD2
j_gene: TRBJ2-1
abundance: .

CDR3aa: CASDNGATYEQYF
CDR3nt: TGTGCCAGCGACAACGGAGCTACCTACGAGCAGTACTTC
v_gene: TRBV2
d_gene: .
j_gene: TRBJ2-7
abundance: .

CDR3aa: CAGSSRTWPYEQYF
CDR3nt: TGCGCCGGAAGTTCCCGGACATGGCCCTACGAGCAGTACTTC
v_gene: TRBV10-2
d_gene: .
j_gene: TRBJ2-7
abundance: .

CDR3aa: CATLDGPYEAFF
CDR3nt: TGTGCCACCCTAGATGGCCCTTATGAAGCTTTCTTT
v_gene: TRBV10-3
d_gene: .
j_gene: TRBJ1-1
abundance: .

CDR3aa: CASSPGQGDSEQYF
CDR3nt: TGTGCCAGCAGTCCGGGACAGGGGGACAGCGAGCAGTACTTC
v_gene: TRBV6-5
d_gene: TRBD1
j_gene: TRBJ2-7
abundance: .

CDR3aa: CASSQGGAPQETQYF
CDR3nt: TGCGCCAGCAGCCAAGGGGGGGCGCCCCAAGAGACCCAGTACTTC
v_gene: TRBV4-1
d_gene: .
j_gene: TRBJ2-5
abundance: .

CDR3aa: CASSRMEGIPEKLFF
CDR3nt: TGTGCCAGTAGCCGTATGGAGGGAATCCCTGAAAAACTGTTTTTT
v_gene: TRBV19
d_gene: .
j_gene: TRBJ1-4
abundance: .

CDR3aa: CASSLGGGGEKLFF
CDR3nt: TGTGCCAGCAGCTTAGGGGGCGGCGGGGAAAAACTGTTTTTT
v_gene: TRBV7-8
d_gene: .
j_gene: TRBJ1-4
abundance: .

CDR3aa: CASSFSGNSNQPQHF
CDR3nt: TGTGCCAGCAGTTTCTCCGGAAATAGCAATCAGCCCCAGCATTTT
v_gene: TRBV27
d_gene: .
j_gene: TRBJ1-5
abundance: .

CDR3aa: CASSFDISNQPQHF
CDR3nt: TGTGCCAGCAGCTTCGACATTAGCAATCAGCCCCAGCATTTT
v_gene: TRBV7-2
d_gene: .
j_gene: TRBJ1-5
abundance: few

CDR3aa: CASSLSAGPNTEAFF
CDR3nt: TGTGCCAGCAGTTTATCGGCAGGGCCGAACACTGAAGCTTTCTTT
v_gene: TRBV27
d_gene: .
j_gene: TRBJ1-1
abundance: .

CDR3aa: CATSAQGPGKNEQFF
CDR3nt: TGTGCCACCTCTGCACAGGGGCCAGGGAAAAATGAGCAGTTCTTC
v_gene: TRBV15
d_gene: TRBD1
j_gene: TRBJ2-1
abundance: .

CDR3aa: CASSLVDRGAGYTF
CDR3nt: TGTGCCAGCAGCTTAGTAGACAGGGGGGCTGGCTACACCTTC
v_gene: TRBV7-9
d_gene: TRBD1
j_gene: TRBJ1-2
abundance: few

CDR3aa: CASSSGLADSTDTQYF
CDR3nt: TGTGCCAGCAGCTCGGGACTAGCGGATAGCACAGATACGCAGTATTTT
v_gene: TRBV11-3
d_gene: TRBD2
j_gene: TRBJ2-3
abundance: .

CDR3aa: CASMMGPGANVLTF
CDR3nt: TGTGCCAGCATGATGGGACCTGGGGCCAACGTCCTGACTTTC
v_gene: TRBV6-6
d_gene: .
j_gene: TRBJ2-6
abundance: .

CDR3aa: CASGLGAGGNYEQYF
CDR3nt: TGTGCTAGTGGTTTGGGAGCGGGAGGAAACTACGAGCAGTACTTC
v_gene: TRBV12-5
d_gene: TRBD2
j_gene: TRBJ2-7
abundance: .

CDR3aa: CASSLTGQTYNEQFF
CDR3nt: TGTGCCAGCAGCCTTACGGGACAGACCTACAATGAGCAGTTCTTC
v_gene: TRBV5-6
d_gene: TRBD1
j_gene: TRBJ2-1
abundance: .

CDR3aa: CASSQEVGAFPSYEQYF
CDR3nt: TGCGCCAGCAGCCAAGAAGTAGGGGCCTTCCCTTCCTACGAGCAGTACTTC
v_gene: TRBV4-3
d_gene: .
j_gene: TRBJ2-7
abundance: once

CDR3aa: CASSYGVGAGELFF
CDR3nt: TGTGCCAGCAGTTACGGTGTTGGGGCCGGGGAGCTGTTTTTT
v_gene: TRBV6-5
d_gene: .
j_gene: TRBJ2-2
abundance: .

CDR3aa: CASRVEREGPLNEQFF
CDR3nt: TGTGCCAGCAGGGTAGAGCGGGAGGGCCCTCTCAATGAGCAGTTCTTC
v_gene: TRBV9
d_gene: TRBD2
j_gene: TRBJ2-1
abundance: .